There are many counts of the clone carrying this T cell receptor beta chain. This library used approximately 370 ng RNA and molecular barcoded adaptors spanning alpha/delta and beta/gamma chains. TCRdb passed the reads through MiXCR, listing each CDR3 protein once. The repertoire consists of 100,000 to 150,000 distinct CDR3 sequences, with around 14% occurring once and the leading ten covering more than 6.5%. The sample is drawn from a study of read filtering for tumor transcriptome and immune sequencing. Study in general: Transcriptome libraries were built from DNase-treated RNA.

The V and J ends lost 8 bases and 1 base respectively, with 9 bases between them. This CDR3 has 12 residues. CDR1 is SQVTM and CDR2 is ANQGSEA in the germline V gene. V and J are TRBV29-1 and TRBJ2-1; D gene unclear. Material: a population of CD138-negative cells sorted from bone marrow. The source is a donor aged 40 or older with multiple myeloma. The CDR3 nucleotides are TGCAGCTACTACTGGTCCTACAATGAGCAGTTCTTC. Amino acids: CSYYWSYNEQFF.